This T cell receptor (beta chain) was documented in a study of regulatory T cells in long-lasting Graves disease. Per germline, CDR1 MNHNS and CDR2 SASEGT. Trimming cost V 7 bases and J 4 bases, with 17 bases left between them. The CDR3 covers 14 residues. Building the TCR beta libraries relied on iRepertoire HTBI primers, and CDR3 regions underwent Arm-PCR. TCRdb independently ran MiXCR on the multiplex PCR reads; one entry per CDR3 protein. The data contain 440,000 or so distinct CDR3 sequences, over 15% of them singletons. This clonotype was seen ten or more times. Time point in this sample: newly diagnosed GD, antithyroid drugs for less than 3 months. With RNA extracted from PBMCs as input, the TCR library was made. This same sample was also part of a study on T cells in Graves' hyperthyroidism and ophthalmopathy. This second report adds: Patients with uncontrolled infections, other autoimmune diseases, pregnancy or lactation were excluded.

This chain joins TRBV6-1 and TRBJ2-7; D may be TRBD2 (6 bases). This TCR came from a woman aged 30 to 39 with Graves disease. The input for sequencing was peripheral blood mononuclear cells (PBMCs), taken at new diagnosis, from a patient treated with antithyroid drugs. The CDR3 protein is CASTGVADLYEQYF. In DNA, the CDR3 is TGTGCCAGCACGGGGGTGGCGGACCTTTACGAGCAGTACTTC.